The 18 T cell receptor beta chains reported below all come from one sample, sequenced in a study of T cells in localized non-small cell lung cancer. Method: immunoSEQ multiplex PCR; TCRdb's copy keeps in-frame clones and lacks some. The table shows tens of thousands of clones, with approximately 80% occurring only once. The sample in question was peripheral blood, obtained before any cancer treatment. These receptors were taken from a female donor older than 55 with stage I lung adenocarcinoma.

The chain links TRBV11-2 to TRBJ2-3; D gene uncertain. V was pared by 0 bases and J by 7 bases, with 5 bases between. The germline V gene encodes CDR1 SGHAT and CDR2 FQNNGV. The CDR3 spans 12 residues. The CDR3 nucleotides read TGTGCCAGCAGCTTAGATGCCTATACGCAGTATTTT. Encoded protein: CASSLDAYTQYF.

The genes are TRBV6-6 and TRBJ1-2, with D unresolved. From germline, CDR1 is MNHNY and CDR2 SVGAGI (reference sequence). This CDR3 region has 11 residues. Deletions cut 7 bases from V and 5 bases from J, with 8 bases between. The CDR3 loop is CASMRLYGYTF. CDR3 sequence (DNA): TGTGCCAGCATGAGGTTGTATGGCTACACCTTC.

This clone was detected once. The genes are TRBV5-4 and TRBJ2-1; D gene uncertain. This CDR3 is 13 amino acids long. With 1 base removed from V and 5 bases from J, the gap between germline ends came to 7 bases. Germline CDR1 is SGHNT and CDR2 is YYREEE (reference sequence). The CDR3 is CASSLSGNNEQFF. The DNA of the CDR3 is TGTGCCAGCAGCTTGTCTGGGAACAATGAGCAGTTCTTC.

V usage is TRBV5-4 and J usage is TRBJ1-3; D is undetermined. V was trimmed by 1 base and J by 0 bases, leaving 5 bases between them. Per germline, CDR1 SGHNT and CDR2 YYREEE (reference sequence). The CDR3 contains 14 residues. The CDR3, as DNA: TGTGCCAGCAGCTTGTCCCGCTCTGGAAACACCATATATTTT. Its translation is CASSLSRSGNTIYF.

This chain joins TRBV18 and TRBJ1-2, with TRBD1 matching 11 bases. V dropped 3 bases and J dropped 8; count of bases not matched to a gene: 5. CDR3 length: 14 residues. CDR1 is KGHSH and CDR2 is LQKENI in the germline V gene. CDR3 DNA: TGTGCCAGCTCACCGGGACAGGGGGTAGGAGGCTACACCTTC. Protein product: CASSPGQGVGGYTF.

This clone is a singleton in its sample. The genes are TRBV5-1 and TRBJ2-7; D remains unclear. This CDR3 comprises 14 residues. In germline, CDR1 is SGHRS, CDR2 YFSETQ. The V gene lost 1 base and the J gene lost 5 bases, with 13 bases spanning the gap. The CDR3 region has the DNA TGCGCCAGCAGCTTGCTGCGCCTTGGGGACGAGCAGTACTTC. Protein sequence: CASSLLRLGDEQYF.

This CDR3 is CASSYRTGREQYF. CDR3 bases: TGTGCCAGCAGTTATCGGACAGGGCGCGAGCAGTACTTC. The chain has TRBV27 and TRBJ2-7; 8 bases agree with TRBD1. CDR3 length: 13 residues. Trimming took 4 bases from V and 6 from J; bases not matched to a gene: 5. Germline V lookup: CDR1 MNHEY, CDR2 SMNVEV (reference sequence).

This clone has more than one count but fewer than ten. The chain is built from TRBV6-5 and TRBJ2-7; TRBD1 matches 9 bases. The CDR3 loop spans 15 amino acids. The V gene end was trimmed by 4 bases and the J gene end by 3 bases; junction bases not matched to a gene: 7. Germline V gives CDR1 MNHEY, CDR2 SVGAGI. The CDR3 region has the DNA TGTGCCAGCAGTTCCCCGGGACAGGGATTCTACGAGCAGTACTTC. Translating it yields CASSSPGQGFYEQYF.

The rearrangement uses TRBV6-1 and TRBJ1-1, with unresolved D. V was pared by 8 bases and J by 6 bases, with 13 bases between. CDR1 is MNHNS and CDR2 is SASEGT in the germline V gene. This CDR3 spans 12 amino acids. CDR3 in DNA: TGTGCCAGCCGACGACTAGGGCCTGAAGCTTTCTTT. Translation: CASRRLGPEAFF.

The chain carries TRBV7-3 and TRBJ1-1; no clear D. The CDR3 consists of 12 residues. Germline V gene sequence: CDR1 SGHTA, CDR2 FQGTGA. The ends were cut back, 5 bases at V and 4 bases at J, with 8 bases in the middle. The CDR3 spells CASSGVGTEAFF. The CDR3 DNA reads as TGTGCCAGCAGCGGGGTCGGCACTGAAGCTTTCTTT.

V usage is TRBV5-1 and J usage is TRBJ2-4, with 12 bases identical to TRBD2. V lost 4 bases, J lost 5 bases, and 7 bases stayed unmatched. Germline values: CDR1 SGHRS, CDR2 YFSETQ. The CDR3 runs to 16 residues. CDR3 sequence: CASSRTSGKGENIQYF. CDR3 coding DNA: TGCGCCAGCAGCAGGACTAGCGGGAAGGGGGAAAACATTCAGTACTTC.

The rearrangement links TRBV7-2 to TRBJ1-5; D uncertain. The ends were cut back, 3 bases at V and 6 bases at J, with 9 bases in the middle. The CDR3 covers 13 residues. The germline gives CDR1 SGHTA, CDR2 FQGNSA. This chain's CDR3 is CASSLGVGQPQHF. CDR3 DNA: TGTGCCAGCAGCTTGGGAGTGGGTCAGCCCCAGCATTTT. Using reference TRBV7-2 and TRBJ1-5 for the parts outside the CDR3, the full variable domain is GAGVSQSPSNKVTEKGKDVELRCDPISGHTALYWYRQSLGQGLEFLIYFQGNSAPDKSGLPSDRFSAERTGGSVSTLTIQRTQQEDSAVYLCASSLGVGQPQHFGDGTRLSIL.

The chain couples TRBV5-4 to TRBJ1-2, with 8 bases that match TRBD1. The CDR3 has 15 amino acids. The V gene's germline CDR1 is SGHNT and CDR2 YYREEE (reference sequence). Germline trimming cut 0 bases from V and 3 bases from J; bases unmatched to any gene: 4. CDR3 nucleotide sequence: TGTGCCAGCAGCTTGGGGGGACAGGCCTACTATGGCTACACCTTC. Translation: CASSLGGQAYYGYTF.

This clone was seen once. CDR3 protein: CAFKAGYYEQYF. The CDR3 DNA reads TGTGCCTTTAAAGCAGGATACTACGAGCAGTACTTC. The gene calls are TRBV30 and TRBJ2-7; D uncertain. The CDR3 totals 12 residues. Trimming shortened V by 7 bases and J by 3 bases, and 13 bases separated the two germline ends. CDR1 and CDR2 from the germline V gene are GTSNPN and SVGIG (reference sequence). Drawing the rest from reference TRBV30 and TRBJ2-7, the complete variable domain is SQTIHQWPATLVQPVGSPLSLECTVEGTSNPNLYWYRQAAGRGLQLLFYSVGIGQISSEVPQNLSASRPQDRQFILSSKKLLLSDSGFYLCAFKAGYYEQYFGPGTRLTVT.

This clone occurred a few times. The rearrangement joins TRBV6-5 to TRBJ1-1; a weak D match, TRBD1 (5 bases). This CDR3 comprises 11 residues. The germline V and J ends were trimmed by 8 bases and 4 bases, with 8 bases remaining between them. The germline gives CDR1 MNHEY, CDR2 SVGAGI. CDR3 amino acids: CASHQGTEAFF. The CDR3 bases are TGTGCCAGCCACCAGGGCACTGAAGCTTTCTTT.

This clone was counted a few times. V is TRBV16 and J is TRBJ1-1; TRBD1 might be the D (5 bases). Germline loops: CDR1 KGHSY, CDR2 FQNENV. The V end lost 2 bases, the J end lost 10 bases, and 8 bases lay between the germline ends. The CDR3 is made up of 11 amino acids. The CDR3 loop is CASSQKRGAFF. DNA of the CDR3: TGTGCCAGCAGCCAAAAGAGGGGAGCTTTCTTT.

This rearrangement joins TRBV27 to TRBJ2-1, with 9 bases lining up with TRBD1. The V segment lost 5 bases and the J segment 0 bases; nucleotides outside the gene matches: 5. This CDR3 is built from 16 residues. Per germline, CDR1 MNHEY and CDR2 SMNVEV (reference sequence). The CDR3 is CASSTRQGGSYNEQFF. The DNA of the CDR3 is TGTGCCAGCAGTACACGACAGGGGGGCTCCTACAATGAGCAGTTCTTC.

This clone was seen a handful of times. V gene TRBV5-6 combines with J gene TRBJ1-1; weak D call: TRBD1 (6 bases). Between the trimmed V and J ends, which lost 1 base and 4 bases, there was a span of 20 bases. Germline V gives CDR1 SGHDT, CDR2 YYEEEE. This CDR3 spans 17 amino acids. CDR3 nucleotides: TGTGCCAGCAGCTTGAGAGCCACGTTGGGAGGGGGCACTGAAGCTTTCTTT. This sequence encodes CASSLRATLGGGTEAFF.